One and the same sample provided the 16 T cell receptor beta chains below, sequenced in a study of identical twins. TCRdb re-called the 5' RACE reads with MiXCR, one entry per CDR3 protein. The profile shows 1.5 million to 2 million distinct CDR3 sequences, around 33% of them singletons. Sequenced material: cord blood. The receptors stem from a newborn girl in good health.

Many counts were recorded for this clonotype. The CDR3 loop reads CSASGGEQYF. Written as DNA, the CDR3 is TGCAGTGCTAGCGGGGGCGAGCAGTACTTC. The chain uses TRBV20-1 and TRBJ2-7; D is perhaps TRBD2 (6 bases). Trimming shortened V by 3 bases and J by 6 bases, and 6 bases separated the two germline ends. CDR1 and CDR2 (germline): DFQATT, SNEGSKA (reference sequence). This CDR3 has 10 residues.

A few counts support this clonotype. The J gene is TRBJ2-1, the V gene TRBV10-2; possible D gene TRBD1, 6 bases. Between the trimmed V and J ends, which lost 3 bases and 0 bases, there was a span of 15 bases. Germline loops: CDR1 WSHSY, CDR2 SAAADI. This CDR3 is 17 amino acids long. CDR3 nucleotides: TGCGCCAGCAGTGATTTACAGGGTCTGGCCTCCTACAATGAGCAGTTCTTC. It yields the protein CASSDLQGLASYNEQFF.

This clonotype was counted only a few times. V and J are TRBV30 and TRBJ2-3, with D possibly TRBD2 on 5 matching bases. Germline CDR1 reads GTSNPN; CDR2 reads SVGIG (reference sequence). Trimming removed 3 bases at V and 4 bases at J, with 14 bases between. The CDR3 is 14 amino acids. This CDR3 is CAWRGVGRADTQYF. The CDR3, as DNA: TGTGCCTGGAGGGGAGTGGGCCGGGCAGATACGCAGTATTTT.

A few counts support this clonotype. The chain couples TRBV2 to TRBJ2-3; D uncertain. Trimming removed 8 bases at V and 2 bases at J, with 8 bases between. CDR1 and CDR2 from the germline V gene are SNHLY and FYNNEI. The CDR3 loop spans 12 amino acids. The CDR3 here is CASLVNTDTQYF. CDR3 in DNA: TGTGCCAGCCTAGTAAACACAGATACGCAGTATTTT. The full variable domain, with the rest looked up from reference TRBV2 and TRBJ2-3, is EPEVTQTPSHQVTQMGQEVILRCVPISNHLYFYWYRQILGQKVEFLVSFYNNEISEKSEIFDDQFSVERPDGSNFTLKIRSTKLEDSAMYFCASLVNTDTQYFGPGTRLTVL.

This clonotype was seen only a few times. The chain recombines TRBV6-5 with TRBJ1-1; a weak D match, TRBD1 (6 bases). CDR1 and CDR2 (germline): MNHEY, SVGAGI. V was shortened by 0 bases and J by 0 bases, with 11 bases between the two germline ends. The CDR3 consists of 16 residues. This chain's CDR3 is CASSYSRYRVNTEAFF. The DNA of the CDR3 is TGTGCCAGCAGTTACTCGCGGTACAGGGTGAACACTGAAGCTTTCTTT.

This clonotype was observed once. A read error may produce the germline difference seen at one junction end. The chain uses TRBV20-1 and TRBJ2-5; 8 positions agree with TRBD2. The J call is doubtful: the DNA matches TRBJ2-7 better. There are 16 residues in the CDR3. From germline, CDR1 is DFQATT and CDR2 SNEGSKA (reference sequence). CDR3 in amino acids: CSAGDPLLREDYEQYF. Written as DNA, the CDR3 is TGCAGTGCTGGAGATCCCCTTTTGCGGGAGGACTACGAGCAGTACTTC.

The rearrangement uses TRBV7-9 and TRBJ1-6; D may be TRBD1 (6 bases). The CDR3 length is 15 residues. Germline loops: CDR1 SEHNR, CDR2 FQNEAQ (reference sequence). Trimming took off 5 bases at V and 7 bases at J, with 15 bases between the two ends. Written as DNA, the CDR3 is TGTGCCAGCAGCGCCCCGACAGGCCCCAATTCACCCCTCCACTTT. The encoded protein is CASSAPTGPNSPLHF.

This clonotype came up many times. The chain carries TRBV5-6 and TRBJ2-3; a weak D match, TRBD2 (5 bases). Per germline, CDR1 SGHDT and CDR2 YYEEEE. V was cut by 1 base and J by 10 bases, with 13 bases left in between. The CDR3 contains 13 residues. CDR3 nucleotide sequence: TGTGCCAGCAGCTTGTGGCGGGTCGAGGCGCAGTATTTT. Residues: CASSLWRVEAQYF.

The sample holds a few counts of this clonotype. This chain's CDR3 is CASDPGQFFYNEQFF. CDR3 nucleotide sequence: TGTGCCAGCGATCCGGGACAGTTTTTCTACAATGAGCAGTTCTTC. V gene TRBV7-9 combines with J gene TRBJ2-1, with TRBD1 matching 7 bases. This CDR3 contains 15 residues. From germline, CDR1 is SEHNR and CDR2 FQNEAQ (reference sequence). Germline trimming cut 8 bases from V and 3 bases from J; bases unmatched to any gene: 10. The full variable domain, in which reference TRBV7-9 and TRBJ2-1 provide the parts outside the CDR3, is DTGVSQNPRHKITKRGQNVTFRCDPISEHNRLYWYRQTLGQGPEFLTYFQNEAQLEKSRLLSDRFSAERPKGSFSTLEIQRTEQGDSAMYLCASDPGQFFYNEQFFGPGTRLTVL.

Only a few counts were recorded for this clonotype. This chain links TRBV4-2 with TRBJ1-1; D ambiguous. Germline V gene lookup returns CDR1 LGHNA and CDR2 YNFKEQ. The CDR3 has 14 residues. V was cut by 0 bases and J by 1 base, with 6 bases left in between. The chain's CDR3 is CASSQDYGNTEAFF. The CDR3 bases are TGTGCCAGCAGCCAAGATTACGGGAACACTGAAGCTTTCTTT.

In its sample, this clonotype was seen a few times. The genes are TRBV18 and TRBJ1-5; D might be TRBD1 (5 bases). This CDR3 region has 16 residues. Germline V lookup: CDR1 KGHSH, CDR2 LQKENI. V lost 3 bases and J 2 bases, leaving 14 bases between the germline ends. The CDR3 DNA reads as TGTGCCAGCTCACCCCAAACGGGACCCCGCAATCAGCCCCAGCATTTT. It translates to CASSPQTGPRNQPQHF.

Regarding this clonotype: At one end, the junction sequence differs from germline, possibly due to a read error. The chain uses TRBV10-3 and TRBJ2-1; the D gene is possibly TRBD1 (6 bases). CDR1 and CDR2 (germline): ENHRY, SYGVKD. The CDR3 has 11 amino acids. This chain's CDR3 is CATLTGNGQFF. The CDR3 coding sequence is TGTGCCACCTTGACAGGTAATGGGCAGTTCTTC.

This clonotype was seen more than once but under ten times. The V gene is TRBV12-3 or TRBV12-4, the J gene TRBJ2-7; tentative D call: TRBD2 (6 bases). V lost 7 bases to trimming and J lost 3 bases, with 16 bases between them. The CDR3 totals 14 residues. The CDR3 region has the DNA TGTGCCAGCAACTTGCGGGGATACGACTACGAGCAGTACTTC. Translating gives CASNLRGYDYEQYF.

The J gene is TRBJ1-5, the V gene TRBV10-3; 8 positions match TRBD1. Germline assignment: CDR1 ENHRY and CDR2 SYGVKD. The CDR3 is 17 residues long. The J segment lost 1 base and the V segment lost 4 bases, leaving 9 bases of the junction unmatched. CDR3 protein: CAISAAVGQGSNQPQHF. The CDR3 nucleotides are TGTGCCATCAGTGCCGCGGTAGGACAGGGCAGCAATCAGCCCCAGCATTTT.

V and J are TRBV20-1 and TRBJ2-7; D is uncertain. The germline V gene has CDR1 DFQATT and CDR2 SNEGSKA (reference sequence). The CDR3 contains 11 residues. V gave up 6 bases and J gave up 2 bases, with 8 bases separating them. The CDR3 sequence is CSALVPYEQYF. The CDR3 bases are TGCAGTGCCTTAGTCCCCTACGAGCAGTACTTC.

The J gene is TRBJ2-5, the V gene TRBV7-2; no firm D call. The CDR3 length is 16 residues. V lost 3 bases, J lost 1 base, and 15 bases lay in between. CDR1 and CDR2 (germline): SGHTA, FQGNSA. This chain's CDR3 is CASSFGTGSSQETQYF. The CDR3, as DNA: TGTGCCAGCAGCTTTGGTACGGGCTCGTCCCAAGAGACCCAGTACTTC.